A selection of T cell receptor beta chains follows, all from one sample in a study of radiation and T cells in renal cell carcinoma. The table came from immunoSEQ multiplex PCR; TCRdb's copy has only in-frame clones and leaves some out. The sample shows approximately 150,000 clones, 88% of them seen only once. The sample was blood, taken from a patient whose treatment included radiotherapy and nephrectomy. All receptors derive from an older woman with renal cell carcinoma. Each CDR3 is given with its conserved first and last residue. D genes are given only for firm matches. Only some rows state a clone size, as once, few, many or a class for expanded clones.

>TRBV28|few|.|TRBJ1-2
CASRSGPREGYTF
TGTGCCAGCAGGTCCGGGCCTCGCGAGGGCTACACCTTC
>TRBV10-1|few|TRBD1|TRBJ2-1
CASSPGTGGSSYNEQFF
TGCGCCAGCAGTCCCGGGACAGGGGGGAGCTCCTACAATGAGCAGTTCTTC
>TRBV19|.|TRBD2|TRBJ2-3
CASRPLAGEDTQYF
TGTGCCAGTAGGCCCCTAGCGGGGGAAGATACGCAGTATTTT
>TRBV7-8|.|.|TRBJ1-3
CASSLLQPGNTIYF
TGTGCCAGCAGCTTACTACAGCCTGGAAACACCATATATTTT
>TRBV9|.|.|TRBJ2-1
CASSVAGLSYNEQFF
TGTGCCAGCAGCGTAGCAGGGTTATCCTACAATGAGCAGTTCTTC
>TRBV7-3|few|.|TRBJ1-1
CASSLRGANTEAFF
TGTGCCAGCAGCTTACGAGGGGCGAACACTGAAGCTTTCTTT
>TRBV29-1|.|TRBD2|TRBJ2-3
CSVVRGGRIRGTDTQYF
TGCAGCGTTGTACGCGGGGGGCGCATCAGGGGCACAGATACGCAGTATTTT
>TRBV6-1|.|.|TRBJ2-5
CASSEAPGMGTQYF
TGTGCCAGCAGTGAAGCGCCAGGGATGGGGACCCAGTACTTC
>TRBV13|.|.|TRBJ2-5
CASSPTGPLIETQYF
TGTGCCAGCAGCCCCACAGGGCCCCTCATAGAGACCCAGTACTTC
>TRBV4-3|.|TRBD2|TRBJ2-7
CASSQDGLAVGPQYF
TGCGCCAGCAGCCAAGATGGACTAGCGGTGGGCCCGCAATACTTC
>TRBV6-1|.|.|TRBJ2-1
CASSFAYNEQFF
TGTGCCAGCAGTTTCGCCTACAATGAGCAGTTCTTC
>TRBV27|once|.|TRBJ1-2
CASSLVGGGNYGYTF
TGTGCCAGCAGTTTAGTGGGCGGGGGGAACTATGGCTACACCTTC
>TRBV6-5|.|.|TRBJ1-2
CASSPDTSYGYTF
TGTGCCAGCAGTCCCGACACTAGCTATGGCTACACCTTC
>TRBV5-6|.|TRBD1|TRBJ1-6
CASSLRGPDNSPLHF
TGTGCCAGCAGCTTGAGGGGGCCGGATAATTCACCCCTCCACTTT
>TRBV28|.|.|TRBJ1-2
CASSLSGQNYGYTF
TGTGCCAGCAGTTTATCCGGACAGAACTATGGCTACACCTTC
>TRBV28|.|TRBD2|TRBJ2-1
CATLAGGPSSYNEQFF
TGTGCCACCCTAGCGGGGGGGCCGAGCTCCTACAATGAGCAGTTCTTC
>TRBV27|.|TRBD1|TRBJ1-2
CASSSIGTGGHYGYTF
TGTGCCAGCAGTTCTATAGGGACAGGGGGTCACTATGGCTACACCTTC
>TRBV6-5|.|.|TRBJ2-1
CASSRRGGSNEQFF
TGTGCCAGCAGCCGTCGAGGGGGGTCCAATGAGCAGTTCTTC
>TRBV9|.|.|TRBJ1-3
CASRGPGNTIYF
TGTGCCAGCAGGGGCCCTGGAAACACCATATATTTT
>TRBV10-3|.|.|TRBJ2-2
CAISESGRQNTGELFF
TGTGCCATCAGTGAGTCCGGGCGCCAGAACACCGGGGAGCTGTTTTTT
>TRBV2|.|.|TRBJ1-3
CASRAFSGNTIYF
TGTGCCAGCCGGGCCTTCTCTGGAAACACCATATATTTT
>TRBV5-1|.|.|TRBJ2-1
CASSSGILASSYNEQFF
TGCGCCAGCAGCAGCGGCATCCTAGCGTCCTCCTACAATGAGCAGTTCTTC